The rows below give T cell receptor beta chains drawn from one sample of a study of T cells after yellow fever vaccination. TCRdb redid the calling of the 5' RACE reads with MiXCR, one entry per CDR3 protein. The sample lists a few hundred thousand distinct CDR3 sequences; 8.7% were seen once. The sequencing used PBMCs, collected on the day of the first yellow fever vaccination. Receptors originate from a man between 18 and 35 years old who received the YFV17D yellow fever vaccine. Both conserved end residues are part of each CDR3. The D gene is left open where the match is weak. Not every row has a clone size; where given, it reads once, few, many or a size class.

.	.	TRBJ2-3	TRBV4-3	TGCGCCAGCAGCCACTCACGGGGACTCACAGATACGCAGTATTTT	CASSHSRGLTDTQYF
few	.	TRBJ2-1	TRBV6-1	TGTGCCAGCGCCCCGGCGGGTAATGAGCAGTTCTTC	CASAPAGNEQFF
many	TRBD1	TRBJ1-4	TRBV20-1	TGCAGTGCCCCCGGGACAGGGGGTGAAAAACTGTTTTTT	CSAPGTGGEKLFF
.	.	TRBJ2-3	TRBV12-3/TRBV12-4	TGTGCCAGCAGGGGGGCTGAATCCACAGATACGCAGTATTTT	CASRGAESTDTQYF
.	.	TRBJ2-7	TRBV28	TGTGCCAGCGGTTCTTGGACACTCTACGAGCAGTACTTC	CASGSWTLYEQYF
.	.	TRBJ1-4	TRBV27	TGTGCCAGCAGTTCCAAAATCGGACGGAAGTTCAATGAAAAACTGTTTTTT	CASSSKIGRKFNEKLFF
many	.	TRBJ2-5	TRBV7-9	TGTGCCAGCAGCTCAGGGACGGAAGAGACCCAGTACTTC	CASSSGTEETQYF
many	TRBD1	TRBJ2-5	TRBV30	TGTGCCTGGAGTGAGGGGGCCCGGGAGACCCAGTACTTC	CAWSEGARETQYF
few	.	TRBJ2-5	TRBV6-2/TRBV6-3	TGTGCCAGCAGCGGGCCTGGCGGGACCCAGTACTTC	CASSGPGGTQYF
few	TRBD2	TRBJ2-5	TRBV7-2	TGTGCCAGCATGACTAGCGGGGGGACCCAGTACTTC	CASMTSGGTQYF
.	.	TRBJ2-1	TRBV19	TGTGCCAGTACCGAATATAAGAGGGGGGGTATTCGGGGGAATGAGCAGTTCTTC	CASTEYKRGGIRGNEQFF
.	.	TRBJ2-1	TRBV7-9	TGTGCCAGCAGCAGCCAGGGCGATGAGCAGTTCTTC	CASSSQGDEQFF
.	.	TRBJ1-1	TRBV6-1	TGTGCCAGCAGAAGAAGGGAGAACACTGAAGCTTTCTTT	CASRRRENTEAFF
few	TRBD2	TRBJ2-1	TRBV4-1	TGCGCCAGCAGCCTCCCGGGCGGGGGGGTCAATGAGCAGTTCTTC	CASSLPGGGVNEQFF
few	TRBD2	TRBJ2-2	TRBV7-9	TGTGCCAGCAGCTTCAAGCGGGGGGCTACCGGGGAGCTGTTTTTT	CASSFKRGATGELFF
.	TRBD1	TRBJ1-1	TRBV12-3/TRBV12-4	TGTGCCAGCCTCCGGGACAGGGCCACTGAAGCTTTCTTT	CASLRDRATEAFF
few	.	TRBJ1-3	TRBV25-1	TGTGCCAGCAGTGAAGTCAACAGGGAGGAAAACACCATATATTTT	CASSEVNREENTIYF
.	.	TRBJ1-6	TRBV6-5	TGTGCCAGCAGTTACGGGGGTTCACCCCTCCACTTT	CASSYGGSPLHF
.	TRBD2	TRBJ2-1	TRBV27	TGTGCCAGCAGATATAGCGGGGGATCCTACAATGAGCAGTTCTTC	CASRYSGGSYNEQFF
few	.	TRBJ1-1	TRBV30	TGTGCCTGGAGTCCAGGAGGCACTGAAGCTTTCTTT	CAWSPGGTEAFF
few	.	TRBJ2-4	TRBV3-1	TGTGCCAGCAGCCACCTCGGTGGGGATAAAAACATTCAGTACTTC	CASSHLGGDKNIQYF
few	TRBD1	TRBJ2-2	TRBV7-2	TGTGCCAGCAGCTTTACCGGGACAGTACGTACCGGGGAGCTGTTTTTT	CASSFTGTVRTGELFF
many	TRBD2	TRBJ2-1	TRBV5-4	TGTGCCAGCAGCTTAGCGGGGGGTCTACTTATGAATGAGCAGTTCTTC	CASSLAGGLLMNEQFF
.	.	TRBJ2-2	TRBV6-2/TRBV6-3	TGTGCCAGCAGTTACCAAGGTAGTCCCGGGGAGCTGTTTTTT	CASSYQGSPGELFF
few	.	TRBJ1-5	TRBV27	TGTGCCAGCAGGGCAACAGGTATTAGCAATCAGCCCCAGCATTTT	CASRATGISNQPQHF
.	.	TRBJ2-5	TRBV3-1	TGTGCCACCTGCCAAGTAGTGATAGCGGTGTCACAAGAGACCCAGTACTTC	CATCQVVIAVSQETQYF
.	TRBD1	TRBJ2-3	TRBV27	TGTGCCACCACCGAGGGGGCGACGACCACAGATACGCAGTATTTT	CATTEGATTTDTQYF
few	.	TRBJ2-1	TRBV6-2/TRBV6-3	TGTGCCAGCAGGCCCACCCAAGTAAGGGGGTTGAGAAATGAGCAGTTCTTC	CASRPTQVRGLRNEQFF
.	TRBD2	TRBJ2-3	TRBV20-1	TGCAGTGCTAGAAGCGGGGGGGCCGCAGATACGCAGTATTTT	CSARSGGAADTQYF
few	TRBD2	TRBJ2-1	TRBV4-2	TGTGCCAGCAGCCAAGAGTTGGCGGGGGGGTTCGATGAGCAGTTCTTC	CASSQELAGGFDEQFF
many	.	TRBJ1-1	TRBV12-3/TRBV12-4	TGTGCCAGCAGTTTTGGGTCAGACACTGAAGCTTTCTTT	CASSFGSDTEAFF
few	.	TRBJ2-2	TRBV29-1	TGCAGCGTTGTCGGGGACACGGGTATGGGCGGGGAGCTGTTTTTT	CSVVGDTGMGGELFF
.	TRBD2	TRBJ2-3	TRBV14	TGTGCCAGCAGTCTTAGCGGGGGGATTGGTACGCAGGATTTT	CASSLSGGIGTQDF
few	.	TRBJ2-5	TRBV20-1	TGCAGTGCTAGTTCAGGGCCCCGGGAGACCCAGTACTTC	CSASSGPRETQYF
few	.	TRBJ2-5	TRBV7-2	TGTGCCAGCAGCTTACGAGCAGAGACCCAGTACTTC	CASSLRAETQYF
.	.	TRBJ1-4	TRBV4-1	TGCGCCAGCAGCCTCACGCTGGGAGAAAAACTGTTTTTT	CASSLTLGEKLFF
.	TRBD2	TRBJ2-3	TRBV29-1	TGCAGCGTAACTCGACTAGCGGGGGGCACAGATACGCAGTATTTT	CSVTRLAGGTDTQYF
few	TRBD2	TRBJ2-2	TRBV25-1	TGTGCCAGCAGTCTTAGCGGGTGGAGCGGGGAGCTGTTTTTT	CASSLSGWSGELFF
.	.	TRBJ1-1	TRBV6-1	TGTGCCAGCAGTGAAGTCAACAGCTACACTGAAGCTTTCTTT	CASSEVNSYTEAFF
.	TRBD2	TRBJ2-2	TRBV7-3	TGTGCCAGCAGCTTAGGAGCGGGGGCCTCGAGGACCGGGGAGCTGTTTTTT	CASSLGAGASRTGELFF
few	TRBD1	TRBJ2-1	TRBV28	TGTGCCAGCGGGACAGGGCACAATGAGCAGTTCTTC	CASGTGHNEQFF
.	TRBD2	TRBJ2-3	TRBV20-1	TGCAGTGCTTTGACTAGCGGGGCCTTTAGCACAGATACGCAGTATTTT	CSALTSGAFSTDTQYF
few	.	TRBJ2-1	TRBV6-5	TGTGCCAGCAGTTACCACGCAGGGGCGGCCTACAATGAGCAGTTCTTC	CASSYHAGAAYNEQFF